A selection of T cell receptor beta chains follows, all from one sample in a study of response to subunit inactivated influenza vaccine. Each CDR3 protein is one row after TCRdb ran MiXCR on the RT-PCR reads. The sample lists hundreds of thousands of distinct CDR3 sequences, 10% to 15% seen once, with roughly 10% in the top ten. This specimen was PBMCs from blood, taken on the day of vaccination. The receptors were gathered from a man over 45 who received an inactivated influenza vaccine. Both conserved end residues are part of each CDR3. Each record gives: CDR3 DNA, CDR3 protein, clone size, J gene, V gene, D gene. The D gene is left open where the match is weak. Size is stated for part of the rows, as once, few or many counts, or as a class when the clone is expanded.

CDR3 DNA: TGCAGCGTTGAGAAAGGATCCCCCAATGAGCAGTTCTTC
CDR3 protein: CSVEKGSPNEQFF
clone size: many
J gene: TRBJ2-1
V gene: TRBV29-1
D gene: NA

CDR3 DNA: TGTGCCAGCAGCCAAGATCGTCCCTTAAGCACAGATACGCAGTATTTT
CDR3 protein: CASSQDRPLSTDTQYF
clone size: NA
J gene: TRBJ2-3
V gene: TRBV4-2
D gene: NA

CDR3 DNA: TGCAGCGCCCGAGAGTCCGGCAGTGGGTACAATGAGCAGTTCTTC
CDR3 protein: CSARESGSGYNEQFF
clone size: NA
J gene: TRBJ2-1
V gene: TRBV29-1
D gene: NA

CDR3 DNA: TGTGCCAGCAGCTTGGACAGCACAAATGAAAAACTGTTTTTT
CDR3 protein: CASSLDSTNEKLFF
clone size: NA
J gene: TRBJ1-4
V gene: TRBV7-9
D gene: NA

CDR3 DNA: TGCGCCAGCAAGAGAGGGACAGCTAATAACTATGGCTACACCTTC
CDR3 protein: CASKRGTANNYGYTF
clone size: few
J gene: TRBJ1-2
V gene: TRBV5-1
D gene: TRBD1

CDR3 DNA: TGCGCCAGCAGCCAAGATGCGGTACTGAACACTGAAGCTTTCTTT
CDR3 protein: CASSQDAVLNTEAFF
clone size: many
J gene: TRBJ1-1
V gene: TRBV4-3
D gene: NA

CDR3 DNA: TGTGCCATCAGAGGCGGAACCTCTGGAAACACCATATATTTT
CDR3 protein: CAIRGGTSGNTIYF
clone size: NA
J gene: TRBJ1-3
V gene: TRBV10-3
D gene: NA

CDR3 DNA: TGCAGTGCTAGAGCGGAGGGGATAGACAATTCACCCCTCCACTTT
CDR3 protein: CSARAEGIDNSPLHF
clone size: NA
J gene: TRBJ1-6
V gene: TRBV20-1
D gene: NA

CDR3 DNA: TGTGCCAGCAGCCTACTTGGGCGGGACAGGGCAGCTGGGGCCAACGTCCTGACTTTC
CDR3 protein: CASSLLGRDRAAGANVLTF
clone size: few
J gene: TRBJ2-6
V gene: TRBV3-1
D gene: TRBD1

CDR3 DNA: TGTGCCAGCAGTTGGTCTGGCAGCCCGGGCAAAAACATTCAGTACTTC
CDR3 protein: CASSWSGSPGKNIQYF
clone size: NA
J gene: TRBJ2-4
V gene: TRBV28
D gene: NA